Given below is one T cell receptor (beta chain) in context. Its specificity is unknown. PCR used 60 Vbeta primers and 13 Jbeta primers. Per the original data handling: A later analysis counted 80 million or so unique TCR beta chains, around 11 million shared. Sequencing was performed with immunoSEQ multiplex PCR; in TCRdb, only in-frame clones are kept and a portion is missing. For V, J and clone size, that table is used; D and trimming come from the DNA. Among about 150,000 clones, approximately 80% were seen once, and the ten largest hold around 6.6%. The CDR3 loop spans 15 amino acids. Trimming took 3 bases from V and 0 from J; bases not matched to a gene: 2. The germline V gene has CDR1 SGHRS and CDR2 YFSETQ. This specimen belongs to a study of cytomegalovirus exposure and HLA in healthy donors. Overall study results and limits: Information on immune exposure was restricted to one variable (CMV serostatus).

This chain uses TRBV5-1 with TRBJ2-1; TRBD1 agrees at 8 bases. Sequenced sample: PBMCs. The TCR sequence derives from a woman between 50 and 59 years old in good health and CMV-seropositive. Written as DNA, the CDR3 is TGCGCCAGCAGCTCCGGACAGGGCTCCTACAATGAGCAGTTCTTC. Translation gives CASSSGQGSYNEQFF. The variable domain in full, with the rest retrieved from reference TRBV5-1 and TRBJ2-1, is KAGVTQTPRYLIKTRGQQVTLSCSPISGHRSVSWYQQTPGQGLQFLFEYFSETQRNKGNFPGRFSGRQFSNSRSEMNVSTLELGDSALYLCASSSGQGSYNEQFFGPGTRLTVL.